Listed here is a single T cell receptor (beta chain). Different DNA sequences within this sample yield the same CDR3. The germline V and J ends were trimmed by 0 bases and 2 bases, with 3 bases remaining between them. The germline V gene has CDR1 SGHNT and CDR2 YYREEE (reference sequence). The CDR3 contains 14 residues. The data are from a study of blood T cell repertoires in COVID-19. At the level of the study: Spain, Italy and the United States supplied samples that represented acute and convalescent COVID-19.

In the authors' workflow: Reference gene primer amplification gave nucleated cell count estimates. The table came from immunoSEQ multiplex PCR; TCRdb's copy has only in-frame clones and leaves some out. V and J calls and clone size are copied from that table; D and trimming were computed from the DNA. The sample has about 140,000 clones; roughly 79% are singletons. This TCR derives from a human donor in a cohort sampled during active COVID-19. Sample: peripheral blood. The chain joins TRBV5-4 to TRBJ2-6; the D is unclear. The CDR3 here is CASSLAAGANVLTF. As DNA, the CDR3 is TGTGCCAGCAGCTTGGCGGCTGGGGCCAACGTCCTGACTTTC.